This T cell receptor beta chain came from a study of shared clonotypes between healthy human individuals. With 1 base removed from V and 6 bases from J, the gap between germline ends came to 15 bases. The CDR3 has 15 amino acids. The germline CDR1 and CDR2 sequences are MNHNS and SASEGT. The study, taken as a whole, reports: Clonotype sharing among the donors was expected to vary with sequencing depth. When compared with the clonotypes that were shared by all four sorted-subset donors, the non-shared clonotypes turned out to have lower generation probabilities.

Worth noting for this clone: Its specificity is unknown.

The data were produced by immunoSEQ multiplex PCR, yet TCRdb's version contains in-frame clones alone and is incomplete. The sample has over 100,000 clones, over 65% seen once. This rearrangement joins TRBV6-1 to TRBJ1-1; TRBD1 is a possible D gene (5 bases). The sample taken for sequencing was memory CD8+ T cells sorted from blood. The subset denotes: CD45RO+ cells pooled with CCR7-negative TemRA cells. The sequence came from a woman under 40 in good health. CDR3: CASSEEEGSQAEAFF. CDR3 sequence (DNA): TGTGCCAGCAGTGAAGAGGAGGGGTCACAAGCTGAAGCTTTCTTT.